These T cell receptor beta chains were read from a single sample in a study of blood T cell repertoires in COVID-19. Assay: immunoSEQ multiplex PCR; the TCRdb copy retains only in-frame clones and omits some. The repertoire includes about 260,000 clones, about 86% of them detected once, and almost 2% sits in the top ten. Sequenced: peripheral blood. The receptors originated from a man under 40 with active or convalescent COVID-19. The CDR3 runs from the conserved cysteine through the conserved F or W. A D gene is named only where the DNA matches it firmly. Not every row has a clone size; where given, it reads once, few, many or a size class.

TRBJ2-7 TRBV5-4 . . CASSSGLNEQYF TGTGCCAGCAGCTCCGGACTCAACGAGCAGTACTTC
TRBJ2-7 TRBV10-3 TRBD2 . CAISESGGIRNEQYF TGTGCCATCAGTGAGTCGGGAGGGATAAGGAACGAGCAGTACTTC
TRBJ1-5 TRBV12-3/TRBV12-4 . . CASSLFGRTFAF TGTGCCAGCAGTTTGTTTGGGAGGACTTTTGCCTTT
TRBJ2-4 TRBV24-1 TRBD2 . CATSGVAGDWNIQYF TGTGCCACCAGTGGTGTGGCGGGGGACTGGAACATTCAGTACTTC
TRBJ1-2 TRBV6-5 TRBD1 . CASSTNRGRVYGYTF TGTGCCAGCAGCACAAACAGGGGCCGGGTATATGGCTACACCTTC
TRBJ1-1 TRBV6-5 TRBD1 . CASSYSQGEDTEAFF TGTGCCAGCAGTTACTCTCAGGGGGAGGACACTGAAGCTTTCTTT
TRBJ2-3 TRBV6-2/TRBV6-3 . . CASSSTTGLSTDTQYF TGTGCCAGCAGTTCGACGACAGGCCTAAGCACAGATACGCAGTATTTT
TRBJ2-5 TRBV11-3 . . CASSLGVTAGETQYF TGTGCCAGCAGCTTAGGTGTAACAGCCGGCGAGACCCAGTACTTC
TRBJ2-5 TRBV3-1/TRBV3-2 . . CASSQALEETQYF TGTGCCAGCAGCCAAGCCCTGGAGGAGACCCAGTACTTC
TRBJ2-3 TRBV7-9 . once CASSLTLAITDTQYF TGTGCCAGCAGCTTAACCCTAGCGATCACAGATACGCAGTATTTT
TRBJ1-6 TRBV19 . . CASNDRDTMVPLHF TGTGCCAGTAACGACCGGGACACCATGGTACCCCTCCACTTT
TRBJ2-6 TRBV9 . . CASSVGPGANVLTF TGTGCCAGCAGCGTTGGGCCTGGGGCCAACGTCCTGACTTTC
TRBJ1-6 TRBV30 . . CAWSVGWAGVRF TGTGCCTGGAGTGTTGGGTGGGCAGGCGTTCGATTT
TRBJ1-2 TRBV6-5 . . CASSYSETDDGYTF TGTGCCAGCAGTTACTCGGAGACAGATGATGGCTACACCTTC
TRBJ2-3 TRBV5-1 . once CASSFKQWLVPDTQYF TGCGCCAGCAGCTTCAAACAGTGGCTCGTCCCAGATACGCAGTATTTT
TRBJ2-3 TRBV7-3 TRBD2 . CASSPQRGVGDTQYF TGTGCCAGCAGCCCCCAGCGGGGGGTGGGTGATACGCAGTATTTT
TRBJ1-2 TRBV27 . . CASSLGGVRGGRSGYTF TGTGCCAGCAGTTTAGGCGGGGTGCGAGGTGGAAGGAGTGGCTACACCTTC
TRBJ1-3 TRBV19 TRBD1 . CASNDRAGNTIYF TGTGCCAGTAACGACAGGGCTGGAAACACCATATATTTT
TRBJ1-1 TRBV15 . . CATSRVGGTNTEAFF TGTGCCACCAGCAGAGTCGGCGGGACTAACACTGAAGCTTTCTTT
TRBJ1-5 TRBV10-3 TRBD1 . CATAGQENQPQHF TGTGCCACCGCGGGACAGGAAAATCAGCCCCAGCATTTT
TRBJ1-3 TRBV4-3 . . CASSQDLQGEWNTIYF TGCGCCAGCAGCCAAGACTTACAGGGCGAGTGGAACACCATATATTTT
TRBJ1-1 TRBV21-1 . . CASSKTQGLGTEAFF TGTGCCAGCAGCAAGACACAGGGGCTGGGCACTGAAGCTTTCTTT
TRBJ1-1 TRBV27 . . CASSPRTANTEAFF TGTGCCAGCAGTCCACGGACAGCAAACACTGAAGCTTTCTTT
TRBJ2-7 TRBV7-9 . . CASSFSGATYEQYF TGTGCCAGCAGCTTCAGTGGGGCGACCTACGAGCAGTACTTC
TRBJ2-2 TRBV11-2 TRBD2 . CASSLDNGGAGSGELFF TGTGCCAGCAGCTTAGATAACGGGGGGGCCGGGTCCGGGGAGCTGTTTTTT
TRBJ2-5 TRBV5-3 TRBD2 . CARREGTINQETQYF TGTGCCAGAAGGGAAGGGACTATCAACCAAGAGACCCAGTACTTC
TRBJ2-7 TRBV15 . . CATSRDQGSYEQYF TGTGCCACCAGCAGAGATCAGGGATCCTACGAGCAGTACTTC
TRBJ1-4 TRBV29-1 . . CRTGCNEKLFF TGCAGGACAGGATGTAATGAAAAACTGTTTTTT
TRBJ1-6 TRBV4-1 TRBD1 . CASNPTGPRNSPLHF TGCGCCAGCAACCCGACAGGGCCCCGTAATTCACCCCTCCACTTT
TRBJ2-7 TRBV7-7 TRBD2 few CASSPLAGGPYEQYF TGTGCCAGCAGCCCCTTAGCGGGGGGCCCCTACGAGCAGTACTTC
TRBJ2-7 TRBV27 . once CASSLEVGYEQYF TGTGCCAGCAGTTTAGAGGTGGGTTACGAGCAGTACTTC
TRBJ2-3 TRBV2 TRBD1 . CASRDYDRASTDTQYF TGTGCCAGCAGAGATTACGACAGGGCGAGCACAGATACGCAGTATTTT
TRBJ1-1 TRBV11-1 . . CASSFRNTEAFF TGTGCCAGCAGCTTCCGGAACACTGAAGCTTTCTTT
TRBJ1-1 TRBV9 . few CASSPLAGAFF TGTGCCAGCAGCCCCCTGGCGGGAGCTTTCTTT
TRBJ2-7 TRBV19 . . CASSIGGRSYEQYF TGTGCCAGTAGTATAGGGGGCCGCTCCTACGAGCAGTACTTC
TRBJ1-5 TRBV4-2 . . CASSQTGSGNQPQHF TGTGCCAGCAGCCAAACAGGGTCGGGGAATCAGCCCCAGCATTTT
TRBJ1-1 TRBV19 . . CAVDGGQRVRNTEAFF TGTGCCGTAGACGGTGGACAGCGAGTCCGGAACACTGAAGCTTTCTTT
TRBJ2-7 TRBV5-8 . . CASSLRRALSEQYF TGTGCCAGCAGCTTGCGGAGGGCCCTTAGCGAGCAGTACTTC
TRBJ2-1 TRBV4-2 . . CASSPTVYNEQFF TGTGCCAGCAGCCCTACGGTTTACAATGAGCAGTTCTTC